This T cell receptor (beta chain) was retrieved from a study of identical twins. General study findings and limits: Out-of-frame beta chain sequences displayed weaker excess sharing between twins. Models underestimated how often monozygotic twins shared out-of-frame TCR alpha.

The germline V gene encodes CDR1 KGHSH and CDR2 LQKENI. The V and J ends lost 2 bases and 5 bases respectively, with 6 bases between them. The CDR3 length is 13 residues. This clonotype was counted a few times. What it binds is unknown. TCRdb ran MiXCR on the 5' RACE reads and lists one entry per CDR3 protein. Among around 650,000 distinct CDR3 sequences listed, about 7% were seen once. These records were also assigned to another study, of yellow fever vaccine responses in identical twins.

The V and J genes are TRBV18 and TRBJ2-2; D ambiguous. The origin of this receptor is a woman aged 18-29 years in good health. Sequenced: PBMCs. Here the CDR3 reads CASSPTSTGELFF. The CDR3 DNA follows: TGTGCCAGCTCACCAACTTCTACCGGGGAGCTGTTTTTT.